These 3 T cell receptor beta chains were all obtained from the same sample, sequenced in a study of CD8+CD57+ T cells in acquired aplastic anemia. Genomic DNA served as template for TCR beta VDJ and CDR3 profiling. TCRdb re-analysed the reads in MiXCR, keeping a single row per CDR3 protein. The table records hundreds of thousands of distinct CDR3 sequences, 65% to 80% of them present only once. The sample taken for sequencing was sorted CD4+, CD8+, or CD8+CD57+ T cells (not recorded which) from PBMCs. The receptor source for this set is a human donor in good health, serving as a control.

V usage is TRBV7-3 and J usage is TRBJ2-7, with a weak D call TRBD2 (6 bases). Germline CDR1 reads SGHTA; CDR2 reads FQGTGA. The CDR3 loop spans 15 amino acids. The V gene lost 2 bases and the J gene lost 13 bases, with 24 bases spanning the gap. Here the CDR3 reads CASSLGVGLLRHSYF. The CDR3 coding sequence is TGTGCCAGCAGCTTAGGCGTAGGACTACTGAGGCATTCTTACTTC.

This rearrangement joins TRBV7-3 to TRBJ1-5; D might be TRBD1 (5 bases). The CDR3 contains 15 residues. Germline V gene lookup returns CDR1 SGHTA and CDR2 FQGTGA. V was shortened by 2 bases and J by 16 bases, with 24 bases between the two germline ends. This chain's CDR3 is CASSLPGEGSSYNHF. CDR3 bases: TGTGCCAGCAGCTTACCGGGAGAGGGGAGCTCCTACAATCATTTT. The variable domain in full, with the rest retrieved from reference TRBV7-3 and TRBJ1-5, is GAGVSQTPSNKVTEKGKYVELRCDPISGHTALYWYRQSLGQGPEFLIYFQGTGAADDSGLPNDRFFAVRPEGSVSTLKIQRTERGDSAVYLCASSLPGEGSSYNHFGDGTRLSIL.

This chain joins TRBV6-5 and TRBJ1-2; D may be TRBD1 (6 bases). The germline V gene encodes CDR1 MNHEY and CDR2 SVGAGI. This CDR3 has 14 amino acids. Trimming removed 2 bases at V and 2 bases at J, with 9 bases between. The DNA for the CDR3 is TGTGCCAGCAGTTACGCCGACAGGAACTATGGCTACACCTTC. It codes for CASSYADRNYGYTF.